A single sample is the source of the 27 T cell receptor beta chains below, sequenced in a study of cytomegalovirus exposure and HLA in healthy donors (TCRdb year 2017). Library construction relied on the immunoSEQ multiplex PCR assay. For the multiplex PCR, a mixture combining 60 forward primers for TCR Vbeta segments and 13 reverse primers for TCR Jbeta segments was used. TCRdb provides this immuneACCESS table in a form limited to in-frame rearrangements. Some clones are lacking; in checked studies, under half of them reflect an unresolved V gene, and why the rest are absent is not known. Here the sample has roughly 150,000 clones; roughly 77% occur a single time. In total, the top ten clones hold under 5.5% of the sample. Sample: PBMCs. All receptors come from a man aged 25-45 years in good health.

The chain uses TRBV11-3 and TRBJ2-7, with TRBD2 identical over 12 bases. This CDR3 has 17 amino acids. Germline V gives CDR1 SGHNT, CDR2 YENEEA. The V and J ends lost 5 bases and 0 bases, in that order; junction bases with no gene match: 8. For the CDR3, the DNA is TGTGCCAGCAGCCTGGGGCTAGCGGGAGGGTCCTCCTACGAGCAGTACTTC. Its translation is CASSLGLAGGSSYEQYF.

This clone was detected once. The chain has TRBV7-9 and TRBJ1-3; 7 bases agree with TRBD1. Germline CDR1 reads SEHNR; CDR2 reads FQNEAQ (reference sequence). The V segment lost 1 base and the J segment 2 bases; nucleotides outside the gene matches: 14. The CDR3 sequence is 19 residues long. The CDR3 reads CASSLVTGVPLVAGNTIYF. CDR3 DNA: TGTGCCAGCAGCTTAGTCACAGGGGTCCCCCTGGTTGCTGGAAACACCATATATTTT.

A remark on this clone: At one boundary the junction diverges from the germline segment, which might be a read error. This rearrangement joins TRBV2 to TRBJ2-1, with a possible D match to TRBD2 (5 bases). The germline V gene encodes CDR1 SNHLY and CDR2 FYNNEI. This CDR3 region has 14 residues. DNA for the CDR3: TGTGCCAGCAGGGAAGTACTAGAGTACAATGAGCAGTTCTTC. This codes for CASREVLEYNEQFF.

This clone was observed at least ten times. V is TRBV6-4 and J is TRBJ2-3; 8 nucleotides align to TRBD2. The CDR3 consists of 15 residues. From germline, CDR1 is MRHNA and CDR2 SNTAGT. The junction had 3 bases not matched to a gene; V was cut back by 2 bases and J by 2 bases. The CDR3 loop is CASSDGSGTTDTQYF. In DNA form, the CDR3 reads TGTGCCAGCAGTGACGGTAGCGGGACCACAGATACGCAGTATTTT.

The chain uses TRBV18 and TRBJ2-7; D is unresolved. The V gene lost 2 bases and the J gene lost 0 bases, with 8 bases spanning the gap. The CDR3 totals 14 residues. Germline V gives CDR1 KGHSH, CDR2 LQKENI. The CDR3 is CASSPFENSYEQYF. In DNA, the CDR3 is TGTGCCAGCTCACCATTCGAGAACTCCTACGAGCAGTACTTC. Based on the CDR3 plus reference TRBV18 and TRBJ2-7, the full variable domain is NAGVMQNPRHLVRRRGQEARLRCSPMKGHSHVYWYRQLPEEGLKFMVYLQKENIIDESGMPKERFSAEFPKEGPSILRIQQVVRGDSAAYFCASSPFENSYEQYFGPGTRLTVT.

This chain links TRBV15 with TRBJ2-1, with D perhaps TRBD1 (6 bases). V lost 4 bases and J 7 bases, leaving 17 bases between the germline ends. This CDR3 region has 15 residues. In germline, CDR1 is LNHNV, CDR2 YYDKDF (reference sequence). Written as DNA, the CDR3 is TGTGCCACCAGCATGCGGACAGTTCCGCTTAATGAGCAGTTCTTC. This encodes CATSMRTVPLNEQFF.

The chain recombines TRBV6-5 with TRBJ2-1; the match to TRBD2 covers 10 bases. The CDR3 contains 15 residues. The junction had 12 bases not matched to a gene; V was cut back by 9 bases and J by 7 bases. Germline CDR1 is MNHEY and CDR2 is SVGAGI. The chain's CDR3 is CASNPSGRIRNEQFF. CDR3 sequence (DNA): TGTGCCAGTAATCCTAGCGGGAGAATTCGGAATGAGCAGTTCTTC.

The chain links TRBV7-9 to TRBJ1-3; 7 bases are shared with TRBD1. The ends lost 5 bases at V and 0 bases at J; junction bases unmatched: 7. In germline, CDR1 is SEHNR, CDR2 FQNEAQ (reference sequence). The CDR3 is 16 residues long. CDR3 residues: CASSPQGGFSGNTIYF. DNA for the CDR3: TGTGCCAGCAGCCCACAAGGGGGCTTCTCTGGAAACACCATATATTTT.

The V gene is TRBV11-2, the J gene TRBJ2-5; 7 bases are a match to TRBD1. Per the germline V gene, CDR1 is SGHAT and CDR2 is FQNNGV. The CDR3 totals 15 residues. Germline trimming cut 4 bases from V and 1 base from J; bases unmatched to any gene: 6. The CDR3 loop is CASSWQTGIQETQYF. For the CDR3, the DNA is TGTGCCAGCAGCTGGCAGACAGGGATCCAAGAGACCCAGTACTTC.

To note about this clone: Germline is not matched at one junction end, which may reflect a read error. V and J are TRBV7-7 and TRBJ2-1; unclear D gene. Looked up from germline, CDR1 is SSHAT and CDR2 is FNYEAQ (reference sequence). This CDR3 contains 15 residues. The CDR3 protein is CASSPDGGLGNEQFF. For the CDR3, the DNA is TGTGCTAGCAGCCCGGATGGCGGATTGGGCAATGAGCAGTTCTTC.

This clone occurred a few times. DNA for the CDR3: TGTGCCAGCAGTTCCCGGACAGGGAGCAATCAGCCCCAGCATTTT. This sequence encodes CASSSRTGSNQPQHF. The chain has TRBV6-6 and TRBJ1-5; 8 bases align to TRBD1. CDR3 size: 15 residues. Germline CDR1 MNHNY, CDR2 SVGAGI (reference sequence). With V trimmed by 4 bases and J by 1 base, 3 bases remained unmatched.

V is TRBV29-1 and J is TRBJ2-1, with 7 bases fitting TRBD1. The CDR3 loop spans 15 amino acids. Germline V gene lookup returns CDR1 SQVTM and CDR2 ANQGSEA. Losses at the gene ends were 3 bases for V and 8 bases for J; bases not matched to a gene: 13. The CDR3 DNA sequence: TGCAGCGTTGAGTCAAGACAGGGAATACAAGATGAGCAGTTCTTC. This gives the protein CSVESRQGIQDEQFF.

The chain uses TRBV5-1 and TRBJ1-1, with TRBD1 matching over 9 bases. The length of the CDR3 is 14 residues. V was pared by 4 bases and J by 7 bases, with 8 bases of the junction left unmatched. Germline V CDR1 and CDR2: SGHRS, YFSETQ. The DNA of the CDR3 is TGCGCCAGCAGCGACGGGACAGGGCTGAATGAAGCTTTCTTT. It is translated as CASSDGTGLNEAFF.

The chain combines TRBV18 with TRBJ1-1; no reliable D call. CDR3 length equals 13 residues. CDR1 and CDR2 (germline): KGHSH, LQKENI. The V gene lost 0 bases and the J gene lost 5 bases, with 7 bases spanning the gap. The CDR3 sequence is CASSPPLLTEAFF. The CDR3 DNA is TGTGCCAGCTCACCACCCCTTCTGACTGAAGCTTTCTTT.

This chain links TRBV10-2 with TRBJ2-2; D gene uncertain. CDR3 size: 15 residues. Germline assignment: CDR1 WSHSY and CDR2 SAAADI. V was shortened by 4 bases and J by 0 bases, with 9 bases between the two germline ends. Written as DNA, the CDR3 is TGCGCCAGCAGTGTACCCCAGACGAACACCGGGGAGCTGTTTTTT. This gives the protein CASSVPQTNTGELFF.

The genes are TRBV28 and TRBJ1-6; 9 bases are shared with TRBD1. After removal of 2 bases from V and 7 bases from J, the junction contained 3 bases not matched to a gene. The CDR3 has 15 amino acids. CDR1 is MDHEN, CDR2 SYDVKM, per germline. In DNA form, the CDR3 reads TGTGCCAGCAGTTTAACCGGGACAGGGAATTCACCCCTCCACTTT. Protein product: CASSLTGTGNSPLHF.

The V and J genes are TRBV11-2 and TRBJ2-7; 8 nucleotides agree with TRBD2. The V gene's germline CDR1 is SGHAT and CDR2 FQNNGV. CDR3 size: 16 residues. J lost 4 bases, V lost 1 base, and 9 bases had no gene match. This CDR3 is CASSLAPAGESYEQYF. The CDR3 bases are TGTGCCAGCAGCTTAGCTCCAGCGGGAGAGTCGTACGAGCAGTACTTC.

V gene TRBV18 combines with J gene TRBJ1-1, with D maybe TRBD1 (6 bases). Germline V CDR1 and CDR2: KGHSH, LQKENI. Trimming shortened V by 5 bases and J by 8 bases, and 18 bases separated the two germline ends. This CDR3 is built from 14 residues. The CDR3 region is CASSARQELAEAFF. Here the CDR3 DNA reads TGTGCCAGCTCAGCCAGACAGGAGTTGGCGGAAGCTTTCTTT.

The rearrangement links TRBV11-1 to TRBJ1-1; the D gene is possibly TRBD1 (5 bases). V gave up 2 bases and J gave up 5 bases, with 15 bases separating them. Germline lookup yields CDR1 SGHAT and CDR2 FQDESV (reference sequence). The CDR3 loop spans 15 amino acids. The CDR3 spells CASSLTLGKGTEAFF. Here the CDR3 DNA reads TGTGCCAGCAGCTTAACTTTGGGGAAGGGGACTGAAGCTTTCTTT. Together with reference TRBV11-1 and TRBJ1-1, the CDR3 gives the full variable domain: EAEVAQSPRYKITEKSQAVAFWCDPISGHATLYWYRQILGQGPELLVQFQDESVVDDSQLPKDRFSAERLKGVDSTLKIQPAELGDSAMYLCASSLTLGKGTEAFFGQGTRLTVV.

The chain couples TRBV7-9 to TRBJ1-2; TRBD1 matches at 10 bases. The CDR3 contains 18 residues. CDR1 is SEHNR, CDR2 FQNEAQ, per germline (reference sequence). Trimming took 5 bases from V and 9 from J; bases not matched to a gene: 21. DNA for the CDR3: TGTGCCAGCAGCCTCTCGACAGGGGGCGTGATACGGGGTTTTCGCTACACCTTC. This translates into CASSLSTGGVIRGFRYTF.

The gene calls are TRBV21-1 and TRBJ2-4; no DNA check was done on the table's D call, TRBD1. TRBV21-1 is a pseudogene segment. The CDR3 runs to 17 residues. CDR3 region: CASSKGGRGKNKNIQYF. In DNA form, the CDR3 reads TGTGCCAGCAGCAAAGGGGGCAGGGGTAAAAACAAAAACATTCAGTACTTC.

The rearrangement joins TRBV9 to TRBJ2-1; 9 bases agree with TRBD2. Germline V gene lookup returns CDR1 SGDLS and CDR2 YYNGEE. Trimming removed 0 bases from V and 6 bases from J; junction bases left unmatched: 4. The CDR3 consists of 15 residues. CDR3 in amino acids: CASSVETSGFNEQFF. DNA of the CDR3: TGTGCCAGCAGCGTAGAGACTAGCGGATTCAATGAGCAGTTCTTC.

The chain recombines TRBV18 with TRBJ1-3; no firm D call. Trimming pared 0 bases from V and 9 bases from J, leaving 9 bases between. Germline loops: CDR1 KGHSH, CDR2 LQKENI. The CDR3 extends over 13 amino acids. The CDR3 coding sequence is TGTGCCAGCTCACCACCTACCCGCAGCACCATATATTTT. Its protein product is CASSPPTRSTIYF.

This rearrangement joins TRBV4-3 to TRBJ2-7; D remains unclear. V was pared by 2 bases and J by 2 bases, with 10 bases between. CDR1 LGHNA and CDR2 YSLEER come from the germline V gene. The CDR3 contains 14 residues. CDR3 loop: CASSQIPLTYEQYF. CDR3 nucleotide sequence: TGCGCCAGCAGCCAAATACCACTAACCTACGAGCAGTACTTC.

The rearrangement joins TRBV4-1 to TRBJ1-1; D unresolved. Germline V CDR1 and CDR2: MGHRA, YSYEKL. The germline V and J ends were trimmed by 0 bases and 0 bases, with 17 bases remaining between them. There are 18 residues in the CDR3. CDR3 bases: TGCGCCAGCAGCCAAGATCGAGCCTTCATGGTGATGAACACTGAAGCTTTCTTT. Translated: CASSQDRAFMVMNTEAFF.

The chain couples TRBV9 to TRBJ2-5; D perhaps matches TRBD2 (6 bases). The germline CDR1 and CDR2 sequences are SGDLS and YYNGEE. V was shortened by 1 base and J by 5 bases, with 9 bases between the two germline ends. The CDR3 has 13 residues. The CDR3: CASSVNGGETQYF. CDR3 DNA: TGTGCCAGCAGCGTAAATGGGGGGGAGACCCAGTACTTC.

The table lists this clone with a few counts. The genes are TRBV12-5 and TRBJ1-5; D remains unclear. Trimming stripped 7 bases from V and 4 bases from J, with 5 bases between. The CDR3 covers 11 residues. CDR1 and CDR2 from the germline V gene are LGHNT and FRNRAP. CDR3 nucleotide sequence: TGTGCTAGTGCCGAGAATCAGCCCCAGCATTTT. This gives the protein CASAENQPQHF.